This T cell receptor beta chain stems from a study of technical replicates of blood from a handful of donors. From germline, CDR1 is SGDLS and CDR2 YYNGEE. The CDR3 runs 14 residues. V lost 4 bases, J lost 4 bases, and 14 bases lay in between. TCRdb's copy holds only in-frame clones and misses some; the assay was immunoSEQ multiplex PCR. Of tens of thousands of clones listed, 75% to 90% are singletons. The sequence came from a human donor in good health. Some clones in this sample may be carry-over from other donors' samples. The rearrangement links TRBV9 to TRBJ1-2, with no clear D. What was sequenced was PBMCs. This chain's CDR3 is CASSPQVSSYGYTF. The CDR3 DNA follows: TGTGCCAGCAGCCCCCAAGTGAGTTCCTATGGCTACACCTTC.